These 9 T cell receptor beta chains originate from one sample sequenced in a study of OX40 agonist ivuxolimab in advanced cancers. Produced via immunoSEQ multiplex PCR; TCRdb's table is partial and in-frame only. This sample has around 16,000 clones, with roughly 81% found just once. Sequenced material: CD4+ or CD8+ T cells sorted from blood, taken in a trial of the OX40 agonist ivuxolimab. The receptor source for this set is an adult with an advanced solid tumor such as melanoma, head and neck, liver or kidney cancer.

The count of this clone is one. The V gene is TRBV5-1, the J gene TRBJ2-7, with 7 bases identical to TRBD1. From germline, CDR1 is SGHRS and CDR2 YFSETQ. The CDR3 is 14 amino acids. J lost 4 bases, V lost 5 bases, and 9 bases had no gene match. The CDR3 loop reads CASSFDRESYEQYF. For the CDR3, the DNA is TGCGCCAGCAGTTTCGACAGGGAGTCATACGAGCAGTACTTC.

In this sample, this clone turned up a few times. This sequence joins TRBV7-3 and TRBJ2-3; D may be TRBD2 (6 bases). From germline, CDR1 is SGHTA and CDR2 FQGTGA. The CDR3 is 14 residues long. V was trimmed by 2 bases and J by 4 bases, leaving 10 bases between them. As DNA, the CDR3 is TGTGCCAGCAGCTTAGGAGCGGGCTCAGATACGCAGTATTTT. It encodes CASSLGAGSDTQYF.

V gene TRBV27 combines with J gene TRBJ2-7; perhaps TRBD2 as D (6 bases). The germline gives CDR1 MNHEY, CDR2 SMNVEV (reference sequence). Trimming removed 4 bases from V and 3 bases from J, with 10 bases in between. This CDR3 has 13 residues. CDR3 sequence reads: CASSSEGHYEQYF. The CDR3 nucleotides are TGTGCCAGCAGTTCGGAGGGCCACTACGAGCAGTACTTC.

V usage is TRBV7-9 and J usage is TRBJ2-1; the D gene is possibly TRBD2 (6 bases). V was shortened by 3 bases and J by 7 bases, with 22 bases between the two germline ends. The CDR3 has 17 residues. The germline V gene encodes CDR1 SEHNR and CDR2 FQNEAQ (reference sequence). The CDR3 region is CASSFPPGLTSGNEQFF. The CDR3 coding sequence is TGTGCCAGCAGCTTTCCGCCGGGACTCACATCAGGGAATGAGCAGTTCTTC.

The chain couples TRBV5-6 to TRBJ2-1; 9 bases are shared with TRBD1. Germline V gene lookup returns CDR1 SGHDT and CDR2 YYEEEE. The V gene end was trimmed by 4 bases and the J gene end by 0 bases; junction bases not matched to a gene: 5. CDR3 length: 16 residues. CDR3 residues: CASSGDRGSSYNEQFF. The CDR3 DNA is TGTGCCAGCAGCGGTGACAGGGGGTCCTCCTACAATGAGCAGTTCTTC.

For this clone: Relative to the germline gene, one junction end is altered; a read error may explain this. The rearrangement links TRBV7-9 to TRBJ1-2; D is unresolved. The germline CDR1 and CDR2 sequences are SEHNR and FQNEAQ (reference sequence). CDR3 length: 15 amino acids. The CDR3 here is CASSVAPTANYGYTF. The CDR3 DNA reads TGTGCCAGCAGCGTAGCTCCTACAGCTAACTATGGCTACACCTTC.

This chain uses TRBV6-6 with TRBJ2-5; no definite D call. The length of the CDR3 is 13 residues. V gave up 2 bases and J gave up 2 bases, with 6 bases separating them. The germline V gene has CDR1 MNHNY and CDR2 SVGAGI (reference sequence). The CDR3 nucleotides read TGTGCCAGCAGTTACGCTGAACAAGAGACCCAGTACTTC. Amino acids: CASSYAEQETQYF.

The V and J genes are TRBV28 and TRBJ1-1; TRBD1 matches 8 bases. This CDR3 spans 18 amino acids. Looked up from germline, CDR1 is MDHEN and CDR2 is SYDVKM. V was clipped by 4 bases and J by 1 base; unmatched bases: 14. DNA for the CDR3: TGTGCCAGCAGTTGGCCTCACGGACAGGGAATTAGGAACACTGAAGCTTTCTTT. Translation: CASSWPHGQGIRNTEAFF.

The V call is TRBV27, the J call TRBJ1-6, with D perhaps TRBD1 (5 bases). The CDR3 contains 15 residues. Trimming stripped 5 bases from V and 4 bases from J, with 12 bases between. Germline V gene sequence: CDR1 MNHEY, CDR2 SMNVEV (reference sequence). CDR3 DNA: TGTGCCAGCAGTCGGCCGGGGGGTTATAATTCACCCCTCCACTTT. The encoded protein is CASSRPGGYNSPLHF.